The entry below gives a single T cell receptor (beta chain) sequence along with its context. Its antigen is undetermined. The CDR3 has 14 residues. Looked up from germline, CDR1 is LGHNA and CDR2 is YSLEER. V lost 0 bases and J lost 2, with 5 bases in between. The data belong to a study of blood T cells in healthy people across ages. A second PCR of 7 to 11 cycles used a sample-barcoded 5' primer and a J-beta primer mix. MiXCR, run by TCRdb on the 5' RACE reads, gives a single entry per CDR3 protein. The sample shows 600,000 or so distinct CDR3 sequences, roughly 31% of them seen only once. Study findings and constraints: Long-lived and aged donors differed, with more naive CD4+ cells and higher diversity in the long-lived. What prevented conclusive comparison of naive and antigen-experienced cells was that PBMCs were unsorted.

The sequencing sample was made of blood. The source of this sequence is an elderly woman in good health. The chain links TRBV4-3 to TRBJ1-3; D is undetermined. CDR3 loop: CASSQEGTGNTIYF. DNA of the CDR3: TGCGCCAGCAGCCAAGAGGGTACTGGAAACACCATATATTTT.